This TCR beta chain was profiled in a study of cytomegalovirus exposure and HLA in healthy donors. The PCR ran on 60 Vbeta and 13 Jbeta primers. Clones were sequenced by immunoSEQ multiplex PCR, and TCRdb holds only the in-frame ones, with some missing. This table lists 100,000 to 150,000 clones. Comment on this clone: The sample contains more than one DNA sequence encoding this CDR3.

V gave up 3 bases and J gave up 4 bases; unmatched junction bases: 9. Germline V gene sequence: CDR1 SGDLS, CDR2 YYNGEE. This CDR3 is built from 15 residues. This chain connects TRBV9 to TRBJ2-7, with 8 bases identical to TRBD1. The sequenced sample consisted of PBMCs. The receptor was isolated from a man in his late teens or twenties in good health and CMV-seronegative. CDR3 loop: CASSAGTGPSYEQYF. Here the CDR3 DNA reads TGTGCCAGCAGCGCCGGGACAGGTCCTTCGTACGAGCAGTACTTC.